This T cell receptor (beta chain) was documented in a study of blood T cell repertoires in COVID-19. Study-wide background: The origin of the acute and convalescent COVID-19 samples was the United States, Italy and Spain.

CDR3 size: 14 residues. Germline V CDR1 and CDR2: MGHDK, SYGVNS. The J segment lost 7 bases and the V segment lost 7 bases, leaving 4 bases of the junction unmatched. Sequencing was performed with immunoSEQ multiplex PCR; in TCRdb, only in-frame clones are kept and a portion is missing. The sample consists of some 60,000 clones, about nine tenths of them appearing once. The V call is TRBV25-1, the J call TRBJ1-6; 10 nucleotides match TRBD1. The material sequenced was peripheral blood. This clonotype was obtained from a human donor in a cohort sampled during active COVID-19. DNA for the CDR3: TGTGCCAGCAATTGGGGACAGGGGAATTCACCCCTCCACTTT. Protein product: CASNWGQGNSPLHF.